A selection of T cell receptor beta chains follows, all from one sample in a study of identical twins. TCRdb fed the 5' RACE reads into MiXCR, producing one record per CDR3 protein. The table includes about 430,000 distinct CDR3 sequences, less than 20% detected once. The sample comprised naive T cells sorted from blood. These receptors were collected from a man aged 45-60 years in good health. CDR3s include the opening cysteine and the closing phenylalanine or tryptophan. A D gene is named only where the DNA matches it firmly. Not all rows give a size; the values are once, few, many and, for expanded clones, a class.

d_call	v_call	j_call	clone_size	cdr3_aa	cdr3_nt
TRBD2	TRBV5-5	TRBJ2-2	many	CASSVGLAGVTGELFF	TGTGCCAGCAGCGTGGGACTAGCGGGAGTCACCGGGGAGCTGTTTTTT
-	TRBV3-1	TRBJ2-5	many	CASSHPGPETQYF	TGTGCCAGCAGTCATCCGGGACCAGAGACCCAGTACTTC
TRBD1	TRBV12-3/TRBV12-4	TRBJ2-2	few	CASSLPTGVGELFF	TGTGCCAGCAGTTTACCAACAGGGGTCGGGGAGCTGTTTTTT
TRBD1	TRBV12-3/TRBV12-4	TRBJ2-7	many	CASSVKDRDSYEQYF	TGTGCCAGCAGCGTAAAGGACAGGGACTCCTACGAGCAGTACTTC
TRBD1	TRBV5-1	TRBJ1-1	few	CASSKGQGIGTEAFF	TGCGCCAGCAGCAAGGGACAGGGGATCGGCACTGAAGCTTTCTTT
-	TRBV29-1	TRBJ2-3	few	CSVDELGRNTQYF	TGCAGCGTTGACGAATTGGGCCGAAATACGCAGTATTTT
-	TRBV7-2	TRBJ2-3	few	CASSLDYTDTQYF	TGTGCCAGCAGCCTGGACTACACAGATACGCAGTATTTT
-	TRBV20-1	TRBJ2-3	-	CSATLTDTQYF	TGCAGTGCTACTTTGACAGATACGCAGTATTTT
TRBD1	TRBV20-1	TRBJ2-2	-	CSATQTGPTGGELFF	TGCAGTGCTACTCAGACAGGGCCAACGGGCGGGGAGCTGTTTTTT
-	TRBV7-9	TRBJ1-5	many	CASSLAAGEGLSQPQHF	TGTGCCAGCAGCTTAGCGGCGGGAGAAGGGTTAAGTCAGCCCCAGCATTTT
-	TRBV5-5	TRBJ2-4	many	CASSLRGEPAKNIQYF	TGTGCCAGCAGCTTGCGTGGGGAACCAGCCAAAAACATTCAGTACTTC
-	TRBV20-1	TRBJ1-1	-	CSARGPGSEAFF	TGCAGTGCTAGGGGGCCGGGCAGTGAAGCTTTCTTT
TRBD1	TRBV5-1	TRBJ1-5	few	CASSLGGQNNQPQHF	TGCGCCAGCAGCTTGGGGGGACAGAACAATCAGCCCCAGCATTTT
-	TRBV5-1	TRBJ2-4	few	CASSPGTSKNIQYF	TGCGCCAGCAGCCCAGGAACATCCAAAAACATTCAGTACTTC
TRBD1	TRBV20-1	TRBJ2-7	many	CSASPGTGAYEQYF	TGCAGTGCTAGTCCCGGGACAGGGGCGTACGAGCAGTACTTC
-	TRBV4-3	TRBJ1-1	few	CASSQDLSGQNTEAFF	TGCGCCAGCAGCCAAGACCTGTCCGGGCAGAACACTGAAGCTTTCTTT
-	TRBV5-4	TRBJ2-2	-	CASSLHRATGELFF	TGTGCCAGCAGCTTGCACAGGGCCACCGGGGAGCTGTTTTTT
-	TRBV6-5	TRBJ2-7	-	CASSYSPGEGYEQYF	TGTGCCAGCAGTTACTCACCAGGGGAGGGCTACGAGCAGTACTTC
TRBD2	TRBV7-2	TRBJ2-2	many	CASSLVGSGSGTGELFF	TGTGCCAGCAGCTTAGTAGGGAGCGGGAGCGGAACCGGGGAGCTGTTTTTT
TRBD1	TRBV20-1	TRBJ2-7	few	CSASRDSPYEQYF	TGCAGTGCTTCCCGGGACAGCCCCTACGAGCAGTACTTC
TRBD2	TRBV12-3/TRBV12-4	TRBJ2-1	few	CASSYRLAGGYNEQFF	TGTGCCAGCAGTTACAGACTAGCGGGGGGCTACAATGAGCAGTTCTTC
-	TRBV15	TRBJ2-2	many	CATSSGAGELFF	TGTGCCACCAGCAGTGGGGCCGGGGAGCTGTTTTTT
-	TRBV12-3/TRBV12-4	TRBJ2-7	few	CASSLGPVGSTYEQYF	TGTGCCAGCAGTCTAGGACCCGTCGGCTCTACCTACGAGCAGTACTTC
-	TRBV7-3	TRBJ2-5	-	CASSAVGGETQYF	TGTGCCAGCAGCGCCGTCGGGGGTGAGACCCAGTACTTC
-	TRBV6-2/TRBV6-3	TRBJ2-2	-	CASSYVGARNTGELFF	TGTGCCAGCAGTTACGTTGGGGCCCGGAACACCGGGGAGCTGTTTTTT
TRBD1	TRBV18	TRBJ2-5	many	CASSPTGGIRETQYF	TGTGCCAGCTCACCGACAGGGGGCATCCGAGAGACCCAGTACTTC
-	TRBV4-3	TRBJ2-4	-	CASSQDVAFNIQYF	TGCGCCAGCAGCCAAGATGTTGCGTTCAACATTCAGTACTTC
TRBD1	TRBV7-6	TRBJ2-1	-	CASSLQLGQGTTYNEQFF	TGTGCCAGCAGCTTGCAACTGGGACAGGGGACCACCTACAATGAGCAGTTCTTC
-	TRBV12-3/TRBV12-4	TRBJ2-3	few	CASSLYRRGNTQYF	TGTGCCAGCAGTTTATACAGGAGGGGAAATACGCAGTATTTT
-	TRBV9	TRBJ2-1	few	CASSAGTQTYNEQFF	TGTGCCAGCAGTGCCGGGACTCAAACCTACAATGAGCAGTTCTTC